This T cell receptor beta chain was sequenced during a study of cytomegalovirus exposure and HLA in healthy donors. The study ran its PCR with 60 Vbeta and 13 Jbeta primers. TCRdb keeps only in-frame clones here, not all; method: immunoSEQ multiplex PCR. The repertoire holds more than 90,000 clones, with roughly four fifths as singletons. Germline CDR1 MNHNY, CDR2 SVGAGI (reference sequence). This CDR3 is 14 amino acids long. Trimming shortened V by 2 bases and J by 2 bases, and 6 bases separated the two germline ends. V is TRBV6-6 and J is TRBJ2-2; unclear D gene. This TCR was recovered from a man in his forties or fifties in good health and CMV-seropositive. The sequencing input was PBMCs. The CDR3 is CASSYGPNTGELFF. CDR3 sequence (DNA): TGTGCCAGCAGTTACGGGCCAAACACCGGGGAGCTGTTTTTT.